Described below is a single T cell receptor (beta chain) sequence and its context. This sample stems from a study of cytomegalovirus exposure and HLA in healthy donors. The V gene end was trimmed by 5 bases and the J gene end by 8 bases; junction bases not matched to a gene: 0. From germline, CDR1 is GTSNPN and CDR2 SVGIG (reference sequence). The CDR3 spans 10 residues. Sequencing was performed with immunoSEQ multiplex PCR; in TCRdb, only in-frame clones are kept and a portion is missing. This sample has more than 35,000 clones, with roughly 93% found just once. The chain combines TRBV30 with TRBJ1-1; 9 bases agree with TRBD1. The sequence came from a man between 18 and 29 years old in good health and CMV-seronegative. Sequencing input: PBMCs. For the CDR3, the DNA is TGTGCCTGGGACAGGGGGGAAGCTTTCTTT. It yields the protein CAWDRGEAFF.